This section outlines one T cell receptor (beta chain) sequence together with its context. The antigen is not known. This sample stems from a study of siplizumab effects on memory and regulatory T cells. Findings of the study overall: The suppressive capacity of proliferating Tregs from siplizumab cultures remained unconfirmed. Assignment to unstimulated subsets succeeded for only a minor fraction of the alloreactive clones. Alloreactive sequences tracing back to unstimulated CD4+ memory cells were significantly reduced by siplizumab. The study found naive T cells seemingly more diverse than memory cells and seemingly major alloresponse contributors.

Clones were sequenced by immunoSEQ multiplex PCR, and TCRdb holds only the in-frame ones, with some missing. Of 100,000 or so clones in the sample, about 90% were seen once. The germline V gene encodes CDR1 SGHTS and CDR2 YDEGEE. The CDR3 runs 16 residues. The J segment lost 5 bases and the V segment lost 1 base, leaving 7 bases of the junction unmatched. This TCR was sampled from a human donor in good health. This chain links TRBV5-8 with TRBJ2-5, with TRBD2 matching over 11 bases. Sequencing used non-Treg CD4+ T cells sorted from blood. For the CDR3, the DNA is TGTGCCAGCAGCTTGACCGGGACTAGCGGCGGGGAGACCCAGTACTTC. Its protein is CASSLTGTSGGETQYF.